Included here is one TCR beta chain sequence, with context. Clones were read by immunoSEQ multiplex PCR, and TCRdb kept only the in-frame ones, dropping some. The table includes roughly 100,000 clones, about 88% detected once. This record belongs to a study of blood T cell repertoires in COVID-19. The source is a woman at least 80 years old with active COVID-19. The material sequenced was peripheral blood.

The CDR3 loop is CASSHLPGLAVSSYEQYF. The DNA for the CDR3 is TGTGCCAGCAGCCACCTACCGGGACTAGCGGTGAGCTCCTACGAGCAGTACTTC. The V call is TRBV3-1 (or the pseudogene TRBV3-2), the J call TRBJ2-7, with TRBD2 matching over 11 bases. V was clipped by 3 bases and J by 0 bases; unmatched bases: 10. CDR3 length: 18 amino acids. Germline loops: CDR1 LGHDT, CDR2 YNNKEL (reference sequence).